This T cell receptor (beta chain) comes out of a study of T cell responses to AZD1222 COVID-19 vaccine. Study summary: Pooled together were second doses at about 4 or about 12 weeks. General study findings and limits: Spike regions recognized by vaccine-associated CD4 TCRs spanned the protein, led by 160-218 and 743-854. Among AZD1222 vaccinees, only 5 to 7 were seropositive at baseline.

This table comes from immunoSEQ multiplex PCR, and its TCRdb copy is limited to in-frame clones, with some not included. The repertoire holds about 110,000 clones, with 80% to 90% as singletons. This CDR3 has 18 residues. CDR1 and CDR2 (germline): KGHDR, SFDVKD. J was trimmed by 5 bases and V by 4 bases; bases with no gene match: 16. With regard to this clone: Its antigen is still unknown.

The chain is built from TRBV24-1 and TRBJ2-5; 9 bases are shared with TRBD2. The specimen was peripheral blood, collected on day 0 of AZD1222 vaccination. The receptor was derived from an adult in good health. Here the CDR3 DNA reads TGTGCCACCAGTGACCCCGGGGTAGCGGGAGTAAGGAGGGAGACCCAGTACTTC. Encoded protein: CATSDPGVAGVRRETQYF.